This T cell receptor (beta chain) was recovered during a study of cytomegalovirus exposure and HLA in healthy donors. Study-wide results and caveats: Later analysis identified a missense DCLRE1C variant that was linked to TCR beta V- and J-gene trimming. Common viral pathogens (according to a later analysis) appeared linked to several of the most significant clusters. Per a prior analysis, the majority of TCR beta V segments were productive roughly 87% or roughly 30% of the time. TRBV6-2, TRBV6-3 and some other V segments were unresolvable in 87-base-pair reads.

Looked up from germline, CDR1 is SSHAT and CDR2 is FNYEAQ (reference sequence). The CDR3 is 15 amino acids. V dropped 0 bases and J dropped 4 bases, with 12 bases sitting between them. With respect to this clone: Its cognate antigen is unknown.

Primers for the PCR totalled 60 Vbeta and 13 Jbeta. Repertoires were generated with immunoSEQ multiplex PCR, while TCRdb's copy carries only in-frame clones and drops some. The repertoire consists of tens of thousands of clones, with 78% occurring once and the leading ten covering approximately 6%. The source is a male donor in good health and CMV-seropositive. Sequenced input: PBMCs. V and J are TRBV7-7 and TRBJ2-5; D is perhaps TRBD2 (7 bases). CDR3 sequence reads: CASSLAVGGRETQYF. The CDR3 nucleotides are TGTGCCAGCAGCTTAGCGGTGGGGGGGCGAGAGACCCAGTACTTC.